A selection of T cell receptor beta chains follows, all from one sample in a study of blood T cell repertoires in COVID-19. The assay was immunoSEQ multiplex PCR, and TCRdb's table has in-frame clones only and misses some. The table includes 150,000 to 180,000 clones, roughly four fifths detected once. The specimen was peripheral blood. Source of these receptors: a woman in her fifties or sixties with acute or convalescent COVID-19. The CDR3 runs from the conserved cysteine through the conserved F or W. Fields, in order: D gene, clone size, V gene, CDR3 length, J gene, CDR3 DNA, CDR3 protein. D genes are given only for firm matches. Expanded clones get a size class; other rows say once, few or many, or leave the size out.

d_call: .
clone_size: .
v_call: TRBV3-1/TRBV3-2
cdr3_length: 14
j_call: TRBJ1-2
cdr3_nt: TGTGCCAGTTCTACGGGAGGGCCCAACTATGGCTACACCTTC
cdr3_aa: CASSTGGPNYGYTF

d_call: .
clone_size: once
v_call: TRBV27
cdr3_length: 15
j_call: TRBJ1-3
cdr3_nt: TGTGCCAGCAGTTTATGGGCACCGCCTGGAAACACCATATATTTT
cdr3_aa: CASSLWAPPGNTIYF

d_call: TRBD1
clone_size: .
v_call: TRBV10-3
cdr3_length: 13
j_call: TRBJ1-5
cdr3_nt: TGTGCCATCAGGAGGACAGGCTCAGAGCCCCAGCATTTT
cdr3_aa: CAIRRTGSEPQHF

d_call: .
clone_size: .
v_call: TRBV5-1
cdr3_length: 13
j_call: TRBJ2-4
cdr3_nt: TGCGCCAGCAGCGACGTGGACAGCAGTATTCAGTACTTC
cdr3_aa: CASSDVDSSIQYF

d_call: .
clone_size: .
v_call: TRBV6-5
cdr3_length: 15
j_call: TRBJ1-2
cdr3_nt: TGTGCCAGCAGTTACTCAAGGACAGCTAACTATGGCTACACCTTC
cdr3_aa: CASSYSRTANYGYTF

d_call: TRBD1
clone_size: .
v_call: TRBV11-2
cdr3_length: 13
j_call: TRBJ2-5
cdr3_nt: TGTGCCAGCAGGGGACAGGTGGGGGAGACCCAGTACTTC
cdr3_aa: CASRGQVGETQYF

d_call: TRBD1
clone_size: .
v_call: TRBV6-5
cdr3_length: 12
j_call: TRBJ1-1
cdr3_nt: TGTGCCAGCAGCAACAGGGGGCGAGAGGCTTTCTTT
cdr3_aa: CASSNRGREAFF

d_call: TRBD1
clone_size: .
v_call: TRBV18
cdr3_length: 18
j_call: TRBJ2-5
cdr3_nt: TGTGCCAGCTCACCATATATCGGCAGACAGGGGAGGCAAGAGACCCAGTACTTC
cdr3_aa: CASSPYIGRQGRQETQYF

d_call: .
clone_size: .
v_call: TRBV5-1
cdr3_length: 14
j_call: TRBJ1-2
cdr3_nt: TGCGCCAGCAGCTTAGACGCTAGGACATATGGCTACACCTTC
cdr3_aa: CASSLDARTYGYTF

d_call: .
clone_size: .
v_call: TRBV5-4
cdr3_length: 14
j_call: TRBJ2-5
cdr3_nt: TGTGCCAGCAGCTTACGGCGGAACCAAGAGACCCAGTACTTC
cdr3_aa: CASSLRRNQETQYF

d_call: TRBD1
clone_size: .
v_call: TRBV19
cdr3_length: 17
j_call: TRBJ1-4
cdr3_nt: TGTGCCAGTAGCCCGCTCGACAGGGGAACAACTAATGAAAAACTGTTTTTT
cdr3_aa: CASSPLDRGTTNEKLFF

d_call: .
clone_size: .
v_call: TRBV19
cdr3_length: 14
j_call: TRBJ1-5
cdr3_nt: TGTGCCAGTAGGTCAGGCAATAGCAATCAGCCCCAGCATTTT
cdr3_aa: CASRSGNSNQPQHF

d_call: TRBD1
clone_size: .
v_call: TRBV6-5
cdr3_length: 16
j_call: TRBJ1-2
cdr3_nt: TGTGCCAGCAGTTTTGCCAGGGGGACAGCCAACTATGGCTACACCTTC
cdr3_aa: CASSFARGTANYGYTF

d_call: TRBD2
clone_size: few
v_call: TRBV6-5
cdr3_length: 16
j_call: TRBJ2-3
cdr3_nt: TGTGCCAGCAGTTTGACTAGCGGGGGTCGCACAGATACGCAGTATTTT
cdr3_aa: CASSLTSGGRTDTQYF

d_call: .
clone_size: .
v_call: TRBV12-3/TRBV12-4
cdr3_length: 13
j_call: TRBJ2-1
cdr3_nt: TGTGCCAGCAGTCCGGGATCCCTCCACGAGCAGTTCTTC
cdr3_aa: CASSPGSLHEQFF

d_call: .
clone_size: .
v_call: TRBV30
cdr3_length: 13
j_call: TRBJ1-6
cdr3_nt: TGTGCCTGGACTCGACAGAATAATTCACCCCTCCACTTT
cdr3_aa: CAWTRQNNSPLHF

d_call: .
clone_size: .
v_call: TRBV18
cdr3_length: 14
j_call: TRBJ2-1
cdr3_nt: TGTGCCAGCTCAGAGAATCTCAGGGACAATGAGCAGTTCTTC
cdr3_aa: CASSENLRDNEQFF

d_call: TRBD2
clone_size: once
v_call: TRBV7-6
cdr3_length: 16
j_call: TRBJ2-3
cdr3_nt: TGTGCCAGCAGCACCAGGAAGGGAGGGAGCACAGATACGCAGTATTTT
cdr3_aa: CASSTRKGGSTDTQYF

d_call: TRBD1
clone_size: .
v_call: TRBV2
cdr3_length: 12
j_call: TRBJ1-2
cdr3_nt: TGTGCCGGGGTGCAGGGGGCGGATGGCTACACCTTC
cdr3_aa: CAGVQGADGYTF

d_call: .
clone_size: .
v_call: TRBV12-5
cdr3_length: 12
j_call: TRBJ1-2
cdr3_nt: TGTGCTAGTGGTTCGCCAGGGTATGGCTACACCTTC
cdr3_aa: CASGSPGYGYTF

d_call: .
clone_size: .
v_call: TRBV3-1/TRBV3-2
cdr3_length: 14
j_call: TRBJ1-1
cdr3_nt: TGTGCCAGCAGCCAAGCAGGACTTGACACTGAAGCTTTCTTT
cdr3_aa: CASSQAGLDTEAFF

d_call: TRBD2
clone_size: .
v_call: TRBV30
cdr3_length: 14
j_call: TRBJ2-2
cdr3_nt: TGTGCCTGGGGGAAGCGGGGGAACACCGGGGAGCTGTTTTTT
cdr3_aa: CAWGKRGNTGELFF